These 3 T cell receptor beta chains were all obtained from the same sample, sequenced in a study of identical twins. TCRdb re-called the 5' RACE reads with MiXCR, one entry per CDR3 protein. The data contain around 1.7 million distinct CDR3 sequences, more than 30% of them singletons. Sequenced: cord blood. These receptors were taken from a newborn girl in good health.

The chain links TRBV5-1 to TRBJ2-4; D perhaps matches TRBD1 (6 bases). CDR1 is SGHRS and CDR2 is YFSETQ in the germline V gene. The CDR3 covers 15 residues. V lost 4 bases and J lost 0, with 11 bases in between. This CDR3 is CASSPDRLAKNIQYF. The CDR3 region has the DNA TGCGCCAGCAGCCCGGACAGACTAGCCAAAAACATTCAGTACTTC.

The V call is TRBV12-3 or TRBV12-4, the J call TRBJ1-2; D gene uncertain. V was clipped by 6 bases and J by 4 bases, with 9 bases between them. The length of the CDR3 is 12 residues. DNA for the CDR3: TGTGCCAGCAGCCGTGTCCGCTATGGCTACACCTTC. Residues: CASSRVRYGYTF.

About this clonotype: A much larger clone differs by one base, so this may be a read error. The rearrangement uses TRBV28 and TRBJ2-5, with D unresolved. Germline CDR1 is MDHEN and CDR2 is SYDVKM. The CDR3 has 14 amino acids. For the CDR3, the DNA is TGTGCCAGCAGTCCTAGGGCAGAGATAGAGACCCGGTACTTC. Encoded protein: CASSPRAEIETRYF.